The T cell receptor (beta chain) under discussion was sequenced for a study of response to subunit inactivated influenza vaccine. TCRdb reprocessed the RT-PCR reads via MiXCR and lists one record per CDR3 protein. The sample holds about 540,000 distinct CDR3 sequences; under 25% are singletons and the top ten take 2.8%. CDR1 and CDR2 from the germline V gene are SQVTM and ANQGSEA. The V gene end was trimmed by 5 bases and the J gene end by 5 bases; junction bases not matched to a gene: 7. CDR3 length: 13 amino acids. The same specimen was also included in a second study, on T cells expressing NK-cell markers. Per that study: As the method of synthesis, 5'RACE template switching with UMIs yielded TCR beta cDNA. Underlying the TCR beta repertoires were sorted CD3+CD56+NKG2C+, CD3+CD56+NKG2C- and CD3+CD56-NKG2C+ T cells. In about six donors, dominant CD3+CD56+NKG2C+ clones formed about 1.0-7.5% of CD8+ cells. These clonotypes also led the CD3+CD56-NKG2C+ fraction in a few donors. Whether expanded NKG2C+ T cell clones were HCMV specific stayed uncertain.

The sample was CD4+ T cells sorted from PBMCs, taken roughly 12 days after vaccination. This rearrangement joins TRBV29-1 to TRBJ2-3; 7 positions agree with TRBD2. The sequence came from a man in his fifties who received an inactivated influenza vaccine. The CDR3 DNA follows: TGCAGCGTTCGGCGGGAGATGTTAGATACGCAGTATTTT. It yields the protein CSVRREMLDTQYF.